This TCR beta chain was identified during a study of T cells in Graves' hyperthyroidism and ophthalmopathy (dated by TCRdb to about 2019). Broadly, across the study: Peripheral blood was collected at initial diagnosis, before any treatment. To identify TCR V-J signatures that set the groups apart, the researchers used a discovery cohort of 100 patients, made up of 40 to 45 with Graves' ophthalmopathy and approximately 57 with stable Graves' hyperthyroidism. Prospective prediction of ophthalmopathy was tested in an independent validation cohort consisting of fewer than 20 hyperthyroidism patients and around 17 patients who later progressed to ophthalmopathy. The 75 to 100 discovery patients were divided at random into training and test sets in a 7:3 ratio. The study also compared thyroid tissue and blood T-cell repertoires from roughly six Graves' hyperthyroidism patients. Once sampling was done, hyperthyroidism patients were given methimazole at a starting dose of 30 mg daily, whereas ophthalmopathy patients were given high-dose intravenous methylprednisolone. TCR Vbeta CDR3 sequencing of roughly 140 peripheral blood samples (43 ophthalmopathy, about 80 hyperthyroidism and roughly 17 progressor patients) is reported in the paper.

Stable Graves' hyperthyroidism was defined as the absence of progression to ophthalmopathy over 18 months of follow-up. The hyperthyroidism patients were between 18 and 65 years old and newly diagnosed, with a disease duration of less than 2 months. Any patient with an uncontrolled infection, another autoimmune disease, pregnancy or lactation was excluded. Diagnoses relied on clinical symptoms, serum thyroxine and TRAb, thyroid ultrasound and orbital computed tomography. PBMCs were isolated from more than 9 ml of fresh peripheral blood by Ficoll-Paque density gradient centrifugation. Total RNA was extracted with Trizol reagent, and quality was checked on an Agilent 2100 Bioanalyzer. The TCR beta CDR3 regions were amplified from the RNA transcripts. The TCR CDR3 was subjected to a first round of RT-PCR using the HTBI primer set and the Qiagen OneStep RT-PCR kit. Libraries were constructed in a second round of multiplex PCR, after which size selection and purification were carried out. Sequencing of the libraries was done on an Illumina HiSeq2000 using paired-end 100 bp reads. As for how the authors treated the data: SOAPnuke was used to process the raw data, removing reads that contained adapters or uncalled bases, had a mean Phred below 15, or lacked an exact match to the constant primer or identifier. High-quality paired reads were merged with COPE v1.2.5, and unique nucleotide sequences were defined as clonotypes. Clonotypes were aligned to IMGT TRBV, TRBD and TRBJ reference segments using MiTCR v1.1. The analysis included only V-J combinations with a frequency above 0.0001, which together covered around 99% of the repertoires. The TCS score was defined as F50 (clonal expansion) divided by E x V (chaos), with BLOSUM62-based TCRdist calculated between CDR3 peptides within each V-J. Welch's t-statistics and random forest reduced fewer than 550 V-J features to roughly 13, which were used in a naive Bayes classifier (R e1071). TCRdb itself trimmed the public reads at Q25 with fastp, ran MiXCR and retained productive beta chains. Every CDR3 protein is listed once, alongside the most common genes and DNA of its rows. Here the V and J calls rest on TCRdb's processing, not on the authors' analysis. In all, the sample holds over 300,000 distinct CDR3 sequences, and roughly 14% of those were seen once. The top ten constitute roughly 9.6% of the sample.

Summary of the overall study and its limitations: Sample size was not statistically predetermined, and blinding of investigators to group allocation was not performed. In validation, progression to ophthalmopathy was predicted by the model with around 71% sensitivity and 72.22% specificity, a median of about 6.4 months before onset. A model built on a 13 V-J signature distinguished ophthalmopathy from stable hyperthyroidism, reaching 85% to 90% sensitivity and about 81% specificity in cross-validation and 80%/75% in testing. Most expanded thyroid clonotypes (frequency above 0.001) were also detected in blood, a finding suggesting that blood repertoires may reflect thyroid immune responses.

Including cysteine and phenylalanine, the CDR3 has 15 amino acids. Here the CDR3 DNA is all that survives: 45 bases in frame from base 1. The germline V gene (reference sequence) sets CDR1 to PRHDT and CDR2 to FYEKMQ. V was cut back by 0 bases and J by 3 bases, leaving a gap of 12 bases between them. This clonotype was seen at least ten times. What antigen it recognizes has not been identified. Within one base of it there is no much larger clone, and no base qualities were kept. The clonotype originates from a woman aged 55-69 years with Graves' hyperthyroidism. The sequence links TRBV13 to TRBJ2-7, with the D gene not confidently named. Sequencing was carried out using blood. The CDR3 sequence is CASSLGRPNLYEQYF. The nucleotide sequence reads TGTGCCAGCAGCTTAGGCAGGCCGAATCTCTACGAGCAGTACTTC.